This T cell receptor (beta chain) was retrieved from a study of blood T cell repertoires in COVID-19. About the study: From T cells, B-cell-depleted T cells, or PBMCs came the material, which was cDNA or gDNA.

This CDR3 spans 14 amino acids. Germline V gene data show CDR1 as SGHVS and CDR2 as FQNEAQ. V lost 10 bases to trimming and J lost 2 bases, with 15 bases between them. Repertoires were generated with immunoSEQ multiplex PCR, while TCRdb's copy carries only in-frame clones and drops some. The profile shows 140,000 to 150,000 clones, around 81% of them singletons. V is TRBV7-8 and J is TRBJ1-5; D is perhaps TRBD1 (5 bases). Material: peripheral blood. This sequence was found in a man in his 60s with active or convalescent COVID-19. This CDR3 is CATSRVVGNQPQHF. The CDR3 region has the DNA TGTGCCACGTCCAGGGTGGTTGGCAATCAGCCCCAGCATTTT.